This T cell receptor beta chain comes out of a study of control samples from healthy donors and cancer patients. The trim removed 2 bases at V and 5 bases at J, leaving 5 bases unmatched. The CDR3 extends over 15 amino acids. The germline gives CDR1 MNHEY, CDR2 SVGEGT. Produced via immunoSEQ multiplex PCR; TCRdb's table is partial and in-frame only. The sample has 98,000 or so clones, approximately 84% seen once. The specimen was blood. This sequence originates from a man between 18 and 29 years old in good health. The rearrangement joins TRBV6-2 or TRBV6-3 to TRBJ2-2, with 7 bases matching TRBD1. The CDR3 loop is CASSYRGRWTGELFF. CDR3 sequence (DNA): TGTGCCAGCAGTTACAGGGGGCGGTGGACCGGGGAGCTGTTTTTT.